The sample holds many counts of the clone carrying this T cell receptor (beta chain). Antigen specificity is unknown. Disease duration under 2 months; hyperthyroidism patients were aged 18 to 65. The source of the sample is a study of T cells in Graves' hyperthyroidism and ophthalmopathy. About the study: Pretreatment peripheral blood was obtained at initial diagnosis. Overall study findings and caveats: Ophthalmopathy was distinguished from stable hyperthyroidism by 13 V-J signatures. The model predicted ophthalmopathy a median around six months before onset.

Amplified TCR beta CDR3 regions came from RNA transcripts. An initial round of RT-PCR targeting the TCR CDR3 relied on the HTBI primer set. TCRdb ran MiXCR on the multiplex PCR reads and lists one entry per CDR3 protein. The repertoire holds about 560,000 distinct CDR3 sequences, less than 20% seen once, with about 7% in the top ten. Sequenced: blood. This receptor was obtained from a woman in her twenties or thirties with Graves' hyperthyroidism.

The chain's CDR3 is CASSLEDWQEQYF. For the CDR3, the DNA is TGTGCCAGCAGCTTAGAGGATTGGCAAGAGCAGTACTTC. V usage is TRBV7-9 and J usage is TRBJ2-7; no firm D call. Germline V lookup: CDR1 SEHNR, CDR2 FQNEAQ (reference sequence). V lost 1 base, J lost 7 bases, and 11 bases lay in between. The CDR3 has 13 amino acids.